The rows below give T cell receptor beta chains drawn from one sample of a study of radiotherapy plus CTLA-4 blockade in lung cancer. TCRdb's copy holds only in-frame clones and misses some; the assay was immunoSEQ multiplex PCR. The sample carries about 120,000 clones, 75% to 90% recorded once. The starting material was peripheral blood, obtained from a patient treated with radiotherapy plus ipilimumab. The receptor set was obtained from a human donor with non-small cell lung cancer that progressed on radiotherapy plus ipilimumab. CDR3s include the opening cysteine and the closing phenylalanine or tryptophan. The order of the fields is CDR3 protein, CDR3 DNA, D gene, J gene, clone size, V gene. A D gene is named only where the DNA matches it firmly. The size field is filled for only some rows; it gives once, few, many or a size class.

cdr3_aa: CASSQSAGSPSTNEQFF
cdr3_nt: TGTGCCAGCAGCCAGTCCGCCGGGAGCCCTTCAACCAATGAGCAGTTCTTC
d_call: .
j_call: TRBJ2-1
clone_size: .
v_call: TRBV7-3

cdr3_aa: CASSVIPGQTKETQYF
cdr3_nt: TGTGCCAGCAGCGTAATACCGGGACAGACCAAAGAGACCCAGTACTTC
d_call: TRBD1
j_call: TRBJ2-5
clone_size: .
v_call: TRBV7-9

cdr3_aa: CASSERGLSYEQYF
cdr3_nt: TGTGCCAGCTCAGAGCGGGGGCTCTCCTACGAGCAGTACTTC
d_call: TRBD2
j_call: TRBJ2-7
clone_size: .
v_call: TRBV7-9

cdr3_aa: CASSVVAGGPTDTQYF
cdr3_nt: TGTGCCAGCAGCGTAGTCGCGGGAGGGCCTACAGATACGCAGTATTTT
d_call: TRBD2
j_call: TRBJ2-3
clone_size: .
v_call: TRBV9

cdr3_aa: CASQDSLTGELFF
cdr3_nt: TGTGCTAGCCAGGACTCCCTCACCGGGGAGCTGTTTTTT
d_call: .
j_call: TRBJ2-2
clone_size: .
v_call: TRBV7-7

cdr3_aa: CASSAGLAVYHEQFF
cdr3_nt: TGTGCCAGCAGCGCCGGACTAGCGGTATACCATGAGCAGTTCTTC
d_call: TRBD2
j_call: TRBJ2-1
clone_size: once
v_call: TRBV7-9

cdr3_aa: CASSQDLNLFPHTQYF
cdr3_nt: TGCGCCAGCAGCCAAGATTTGAATCTCTTCCCTCATACGCAGTATTTT
d_call: .
j_call: TRBJ2-3
clone_size: .
v_call: TRBV4-1

cdr3_aa: CASRQGDYGYTF
cdr3_nt: TGCGCCAGCAGACAGGGAGACTATGGCTACACCTTC
d_call: .
j_call: TRBJ1-2
clone_size: .
v_call: TRBV5-1

cdr3_aa: CASSRDGNEKLFF
cdr3_nt: TGTGCCAGCTCACGGGACGGTAATGAAAAACTGTTTTTT
d_call: .
j_call: TRBJ1-4
clone_size: .
v_call: TRBV18

cdr3_aa: CASSLGRDTYGYTF
cdr3_nt: TGTGCCAGCAGTTTGGGCAGGGATACCTATGGCTACACCTTC
d_call: .
j_call: TRBJ1-2
clone_size: .
v_call: TRBV28

cdr3_aa: CASTYGGGGYGYTF
cdr3_nt: TGTGCCAGCACTTACGGGGGCGGGGGTTATGGCTACACCTTC
d_call: .
j_call: TRBJ1-2
clone_size: .
v_call: TRBV6-6

cdr3_aa: CASSVEAEGFNGYTF
cdr3_nt: TGTGCCAGCAGCGTAGAGGCGGAGGGCTTCAATGGCTACACCTTC
d_call: .
j_call: TRBJ1-2
clone_size: .
v_call: TRBV9

cdr3_aa: CASTMGKGSETQYF
cdr3_nt: TGTGCCAGCACAATGGGAAAGGGATCTGAGACCCAGTACTTC
d_call: .
j_call: TRBJ2-5
clone_size: .
v_call: TRBV18

cdr3_aa: CASSRSWNQGLNTEAFF
cdr3_nt: TGTGCCAGCTCACGTTCTTGGAACCAGGGGTTGAACACTGAAGCTTTCTTT
d_call: .
j_call: TRBJ1-1
clone_size: .
v_call: TRBV18

cdr3_aa: CSTGSRAFF
cdr3_nt: TGCAGCACTGGAAGCCGAGCTTTCTTT
d_call: .
j_call: TRBJ1-1
clone_size: .
v_call: TRBV29-1

cdr3_aa: CASSLRRDTQYF
cdr3_nt: TGTGCCAGCAGCTTACGGAGAGATACGCAGTATTTT
d_call: .
j_call: TRBJ2-3
clone_size: .
v_call: TRBV7-2

cdr3_aa: CASSAGRDKYNEQFF
cdr3_nt: TGTGCCAGCAGTGCGGGCCGGGATAAGTACAATGAGCAGTTCTTC
d_call: .
j_call: TRBJ2-1
clone_size: .
v_call: TRBV6-6